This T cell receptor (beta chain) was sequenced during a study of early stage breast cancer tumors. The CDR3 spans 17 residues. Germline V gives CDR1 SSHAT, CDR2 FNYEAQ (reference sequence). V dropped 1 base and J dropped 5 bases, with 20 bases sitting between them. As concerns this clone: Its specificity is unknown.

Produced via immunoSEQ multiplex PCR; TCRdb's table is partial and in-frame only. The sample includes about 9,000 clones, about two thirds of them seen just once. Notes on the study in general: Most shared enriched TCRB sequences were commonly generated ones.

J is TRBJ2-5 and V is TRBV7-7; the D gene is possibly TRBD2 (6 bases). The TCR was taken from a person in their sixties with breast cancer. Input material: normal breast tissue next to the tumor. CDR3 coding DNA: TGTGCCAGCAGCTTAGGCCTGTGGGTGTGGGGGGAGGAGACCCAGTACTTC. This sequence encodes CASSLGLWVWGEETQYF.